This T cell receptor beta chain was found in a study of early stage breast cancer tumors. As for the study in general: ER+/PR+/HER2- status applied to about 75% of the 16 invasive breast tumors. Findings of the study overall: Functional markers like CD4, CD8 and FOXP3 were missed in bulk sequencing. Commonly generated sequences made up most enriched TCRB sequences shared between patients. Tumor and normal breast were distinguished via blood comparison in most of the 16 patients.

Concerning this clone: Its target is unknown.

CDR1 is MNHEY, CDR2 SMNVEV, per germline (reference sequence). Trimming left V 2 bases short and J 0 bases short, with 11 bases between. This CDR3 spans 15 amino acids. Clones were read by immunoSEQ multiplex PCR, and TCRdb kept only the in-frame ones, dropping some. Among around 48,000 clones, 80% to 95% were seen once, and the ten largest hold approximately 5%. The chain couples TRBV27 to TRBJ2-7; D unclear. The sequence came from a person aged 70 to 85 with breast cancer. Input material: blood. DNA for the CDR3: TGTGCCAGCAGTTTAGGGTCCGCTAGCTCCTACGAGCAGTACTTC. This codes for CASSLGSASSYEQYF.